These 20 T cell receptor beta chains share one sample of origin, sequenced in a study of T cells in Graves' hyperthyroidism and ophthalmopathy. Template material for amplifying TCR beta CDR3 regions consisted of RNA transcripts. Primed by the HTBI set, a first-round RT-PCR was run on the TCR CDR3. TCRdb re-called the multiplex PCR reads with MiXCR, one entry per CDR3 protein. The repertoire holds over 400,000 distinct CDR3 sequences, with about 15% as singletons. The specimen sequenced was blood. These receptors were obtained from a man aged 18 to 29 with Graves' ophthalmopathy.

This clonotype was recorded many times. This CDR3 reads CASSFRDEQFF. In DNA form, the CDR3 reads TGTGCCAGCAGTTTTCGTGATGAGCAGTTCTTC. The J gene is TRBJ2-1, the V gene TRBV28, with D uncertain. This CDR3 is built from 11 residues. Germline V gene lookup returns CDR1 MDHEN and CDR2 SYDVKM. Trimming removed 3 bases from V and 8 bases from J, with 5 bases in between.

This clonotype occurred many times. This chain joins TRBV11-1 and TRBJ2-1; D is perhaps TRBD1 or TRBD2 (7 bases each). The CDR3 spans 15 residues. Trimming took 5 bases from V and 9 from J, leaving 20 bases between them. Germline CDR1 SGHAT, CDR2 FQDESV (reference sequence). The CDR3 region is CASSIRQGGLTEQFF. CDR3 nucleotides: TGTGCCAGCAGCATACGACAGGGAGGGTTGACTGAGCAGTTCTTC.

This clonotype was seen at least ten times. The genes are TRBV12-3 or TRBV12-4 and TRBJ1-2, with D uncertain. This CDR3 comprises 12 residues. The V gene lost 3 bases and the J gene lost 5 bases, with 7 bases spanning the gap. In DNA form, the CDR3 reads TGTGCCAGCAGTTTTGGGAGATATGGCTACACCTTC. Translated: CASSFGRYGYTF.

In its sample, this clonotype was seen many times. The V call is TRBV9, the J call TRBJ2-3; 11 bases align to TRBD2. Trimming cost V 0 bases and J 4 bases; bases outside gene matches: 4. CDR1 is SGDLS, CDR2 YYNGEE, per germline. The CDR3 has 16 amino acids. DNA for the CDR3: TGTGCCAGCAGCGTAGTAGCGGGAGGGACGGCAGATACGCAGTATTTT. Protein sequence: CASSVVAGGTADTQYF.

This rearrangement joins TRBV12-3 or TRBV12-4 to TRBJ1-2, with D maybe TRBD1 (6 bases). The CDR3 is 13 amino acids. Deletions cut 6 bases from V and 8 bases from J, with 16 bases between. The CDR3 nucleotides read TGTGCCAGCAGAGGGGGACCCAAGTACGGCTACACCTTC. Residues: CASRGGPKYGYTF.

This clonotype was detected ten times or more. The gene calls are TRBV3-1 and TRBJ1-5; D unclear. Germline V lookup: CDR1 LGHDT, CDR2 YNNKEL (reference sequence). There are 15 residues in the CDR3. V was clipped by 1 base and J by 4 bases, with 11 bases between them. This CDR3 is CASSQGEGPNQPQHF. The CDR3 bases are TGTGCCAGCAGCCAAGGAGAGGGCCCTAATCAGCCCCAGCATTTT.

V is TRBV4-1 and J is TRBJ2-1; 14 bases map to TRBD2. The V gene's germline CDR1 is MGHRA and CDR2 YSYEKL. The junction had 1 base not matched to a gene; V was cut back by 3 bases and J by 9 bases. This CDR3 is built from 14 residues. CDR3 loop: CASSQGLAGVEQFF. CDR3 DNA sequence: TGCGCCAGCAGCCAGGGACTAGCGGGGGTTGAGCAGTTCTTC.

V is TRBV20-1 and J is TRBJ1-6, with 7 nucleotides matching TRBD1. From germline, CDR1 is DFQATT and CDR2 SNEGSKA (reference sequence). This CDR3 has 15 amino acids. With V trimmed by 6 bases and J by 6 bases, 11 bases remained unmatched. The CDR3 loop is CSAGGSTGFNSPLHF. The CDR3 DNA is TGCAGTGCAGGGGGCTCGACAGGGTTTAATTCACCCCTCCACTTT.

This clonotype was recorded at least ten times. J is TRBJ2-5 and V is TRBV3-1; 10 nucleotides match TRBD2. The V and J ends lost 1 base and 9 bases, in that order; junction bases with no gene match: 8. The length of the CDR3 is 15 residues. Germline CDR1 reads LGHDT; CDR2 reads YNNKEL (reference sequence). DNA of the CDR3: TGTGCCAGCAGCCAAGGTTCTACTAGCGGGGATCCCCAGTACTTC. It translates to CASSQGSTSGDPQYF.

This clonotype was recorded at least ten times. The rearrangement uses TRBV6-1 and TRBJ1-5; D is unclear. CDR3 size: 12 residues. Germline assignment: CDR1 MNHNS and CDR2 SASEGT. V lost 3 bases and J 4 bases, leaving 4 bases between the germline ends. The CDR3 DNA reads TGTGCCAGCAGTGACCCTAATCAGCCCCAGCATTTT. Protein product: CASSDPNQPQHF.

The chain employs TRBV4-1 and TRBJ1-2, with a possible D match to TRBD1 (5 bases). The CDR3 contains 14 residues. Per the germline V gene, CDR1 is MGHRA and CDR2 is YSYEKL. Trimming left V 0 bases short and J 4 bases short, with 9 bases between. CDR3 in DNA: TGCGCCAGCAGCCAAGATGGGACGGTCTATGGCTACACCTTC. Its translation: CASSQDGTVYGYTF.

This clonotype was counted a few times. In DNA, the CDR3 is TGCAGCGTTGAAGGGGGGGCAGGGGACGGCACAGATACGCAGTATTTT. Amino acid sequence: CSVEGGAGDGTDTQYF. The chain recombines TRBV29-1 with TRBJ2-3; D may correspond to TRBD1 or TRBD2 (6 bases each). V lost 1 base, J lost 1 base, and 15 bases lay in between. From germline, CDR1 is SQVTM and CDR2 ANQGSEA. The CDR3 covers 16 residues.

There are many counts of this clonotype. V gene TRBV3-1 combines with J gene TRBJ2-1; D gene ambiguous. Trimming pared 0 bases from V and 6 bases from J, leaving 6 bases between. CDR3 size: 13 residues. Germline loops: CDR1 LGHDT, CDR2 YNNKEL (reference sequence). The CDR3 reads CASSQEIGNEQFF. DNA for the CDR3: TGTGCCAGCAGCCAAGAGATCGGCAATGAGCAGTTCTTC.

This clonotype was counted at least ten times. The V and J genes are TRBV19 and TRBJ2-1; 10 nucleotides match TRBD2. CDR1 is LNHDA, CDR2 SQIVND, per germline (reference sequence). With V trimmed by 4 bases and J by 7 bases, 4 bases remained unmatched. There are 14 residues in the CDR3. The CDR3 loop is CASSKTSGWNEQFF. The CDR3, as DNA: TGTGCCAGTAGTAAGACTAGCGGGTGGAATGAGCAGTTCTTC. The full variable domain, completed using reference TRBV19 and TRBJ2-1, is DGGITQSPKYLFRKEGQNVTLSCEQNLNHDAMYWYRQDPGQGLRLIYYSQIVNDFQKGDIAEGYSVSREKKESFPLTVTSAQKNPTAFYLCASSKTSGWNEQFFGPGTRLTVL.

The chain is built from TRBV12-3 or TRBV12-4 and TRBJ1-1; D call uncertain. The CDR3 has 13 residues. V lost 4 bases to trimming and J lost 4 bases, with 10 bases between them. Here the CDR3 DNA reads TGTGCCAGCAGTTCCCCGGGGTCCACTGAAGCTTTCTTT. This codes for CASSSPGSTEAFF.

This clonotype was found many times. The chain joins TRBV3-1 to TRBJ1-1; 7 bases align to TRBD1. CDR1 LGHDT and CDR2 YNNKEL come from the germline V gene (reference sequence). The CDR3 extends over 15 amino acids. V was clipped by 4 bases and J by 5 bases; unmatched bases: 10. CDR3 DNA: TGTGCCAGCAGCCCCCGTGCAGGGGGAGAGACTGAAGCTTTCTTT. Translating it yields CASSPRAGGETEAFF.

In this sample, this clonotype turned up many times. The chain employs TRBV5-1 and TRBJ1-4, with 8 bases lining up with TRBD1. The CDR3 consists of 16 residues. Germline V gene lookup returns CDR1 SGHRS and CDR2 YFSETQ. J gave up 2 bases and V 4 bases, and 7 bases lay outside the gene matches. CDR3 DNA: TGCGCCAGCAGCACCGGACAGGGTGTCACTAATGAAAAACTGTTTTTT. Protein sequence: CASSTGQGVTNEKLFF.

This clonotype was observed many times. The DNA of the CDR3 is TGTGCCAGCAGCTCAGCCCCTCGTGGACGGTCTATCCATGAGCAGTTCTTC. Its translation is CASSSAPRGRSIHEQFF. The V call is TRBV6-2 or TRBV6-3, the J call TRBJ2-1; no clear D. Germline CDR1 and CDR2: MNHEY and SVGEGT. V was trimmed by 6 bases and J by 8 bases, leaving 26 bases between them. The CDR3 contains 17 residues.

This clonotype appeared many times. The V gene is TRBV24-1, the J gene TRBJ2-3, with 13 bases that match TRBD2. The V and J ends lost 2 bases and 5 bases, in that order; junction bases with no gene match: 6. CDR3 length equals 17 residues. CDR1 is KGHDR and CDR2 is SFDVKD in the germline V gene. The DNA of the CDR3 is TGTGCCACCAGTGATTGGCCAGGACTAGCGGGAGTAGATACGCAGTATTTT. This gives the protein CATSDWPGLAGVDTQYF.

This clonotype has only a few counts. The chain joins TRBV29-1 to TRBJ2-7; 11 nucleotides agree with TRBD2. The germline gives CDR1 SQVTM, CDR2 ANQGSEA. J gave up 6 bases and V 2 bases, and 6 bases lay outside the gene matches. The CDR3 extends over 14 amino acids. CDR3 in amino acids: CSVERLAGGSEQYF. CDR3 DNA sequence: TGCAGCGTTGAAAGGCTAGCGGGAGGAAGCGAGCAGTACTTC.